The rows below give T cell receptor beta chains drawn from one sample of a study of beta chain features in type 1 diabetes. Libraries were prepared by immunoSEQ multiplex PCR; TCRdb keeps only in-frame clonotypes and omits some of them. The sample contains about 150,000 clones, around 50% of which appear only once. Source material: Tregs from blood. These TCRs come from a man aged 18 to 35 in good health. The CDR3 runs from the conserved cysteine through the conserved F or W. Each record gives: D gene, clone size, J gene, V gene, CDR3 DNA, CDR3 protein. The D gene is left open where the match is weak. Expanded clones are given a class, and other clones once, few, many or no size at all.

TRBD2 - TRBJ2-3 TRBV10-3 TGTGCCATCAGCGCGGAACTAGCGGGGGGCGCAGATACGCAGTATTTT CAISAELAGGADTQYF
TRBD1 - TRBJ1-1 TRBV5-4 TGTGCCAGCAGCAAACCGGGACAGGGGATCACTGAAGCTTTCTTT CASSKPGQGITEAFF
- few TRBJ1-4 TRBV19 TGTGCCAGTAGTCTCCGTGGAGGTCTTAATGAAAAACTGTTTTTT CASSLRGGLNEKLFF
- - TRBJ2-6 TRBV6-1 TGTGCCAGCATCCTATCTGGGGCCAACGTCCTGACTTTC CASILSGANVLTF
- - TRBJ1-6 TRBV18 TGTGCCAGCTCACCAACCCAGGATCCCAATTCACCCCTCCACTTT CASSPTQDPNSPLHF
- - TRBJ2-7 TRBV2 TGTGCCAGCACTAATAGGGGGACAAGCGAGCAGTACTTC CASTNRGTSEQYF
TRBD1 few TRBJ2-5 TRBV19 TGTGCCAGTAGAAGGGACAGGGCACAAGAGACCCAGTACTTC CASRRDRAQETQYF
- few TRBJ1-5 TRBV19 TGTGCCAGTAGTAGTCGGGGGTTCCATCAGCCCCAGCATTTT CASSSRGFHQPQHF
TRBD2 few TRBJ2-2 TRBV18 TGTGCCAGCTCACCGGGACTAGCGGGAGGCGCGAACACCGGGGAGCTGTTTTTT CASSPGLAGGANTGELFF
- once TRBJ1-2 TRBV28 TGTGCCAGTTGGGGCCCGGGGGTGGTACGCTATGGCTACACCTTC CASWGPGVVRYGYTF
- - TRBJ2-7 TRBV5-1 TGCGCCAGCAGCTTTGACGGGGTTTCCTACGAGCAGTACTTC CASSFDGVSYEQYF
TRBD1 few TRBJ1-4 TRBV29-1 TGCAGCGTTGAAGGGACAGGAACAAATGAAAAACTGTTTTTT CSVEGTGTNEKLFF
- - TRBJ1-2 TRBV7-8 TGTGCCAGCAGCCCCCGGCGCGTGGGGGGATATGGCTACACCTTC CASSPRRVGGYGYTF
TRBD1 - TRBJ1-2 TRBV7-9 TGTGCCAGCAGCTTGATGACAGGGTTGGCGAACTATGGCTACACCTTC CASSLMTGLANYGYTF
- - TRBJ1-2 TRBV19 TGTGCCAGTAGTCTCCAAACGAACTCTTACGGCTACACCTTC CASSLQTNSYGYTF
- few TRBJ1-6 TRBV7-2 TGTGCCAGCAGCCGGGGTCTCCTGGGGAATAATTCACCCCTCCACTTT CASSRGLLGNNSPLHF
TRBD2 - TRBJ2-3 TRBV4-2 TGTGCCAGCAGCCAAGAAAGCGGGGGGGCTAGCACAGATACGCAGTATTTT CASSQESGGASTDTQYF
TRBD1 - TRBJ2-7 TRBV6-6 TGTGCCAGCAGACAACAGGGGGCCTCCTACGAGCAGTACTTC CASRQQGASYEQYF
- once TRBJ1-1 TRBV7-8 TGTGCCAGCAGCTTAGGACAGAACACTGAAGCTTTCTTT CASSLGQNTEAFF
- - TRBJ1-6 TRBV27 TGTGCCAGCACTTACTCGCGGGGACTTAATTCACCCCTCCACTTT CASTYSRGLNSPLHF